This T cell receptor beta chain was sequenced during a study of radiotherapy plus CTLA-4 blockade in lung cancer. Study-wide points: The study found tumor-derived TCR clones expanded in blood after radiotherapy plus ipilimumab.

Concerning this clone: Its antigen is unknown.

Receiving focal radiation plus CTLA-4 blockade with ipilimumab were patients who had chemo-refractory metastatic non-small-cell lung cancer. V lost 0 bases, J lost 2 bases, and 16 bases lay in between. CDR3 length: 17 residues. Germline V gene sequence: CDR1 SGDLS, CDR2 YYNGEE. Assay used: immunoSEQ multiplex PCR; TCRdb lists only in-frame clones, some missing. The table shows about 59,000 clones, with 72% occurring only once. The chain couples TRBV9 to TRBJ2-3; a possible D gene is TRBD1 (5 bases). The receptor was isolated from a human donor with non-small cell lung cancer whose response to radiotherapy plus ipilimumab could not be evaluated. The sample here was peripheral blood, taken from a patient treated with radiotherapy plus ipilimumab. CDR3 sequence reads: CASSVESQGPPTDTQYF. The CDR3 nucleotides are TGTGCCAGCAGCGTAGAATCCCAGGGCCCCCCCACAGATACGCAGTATTTT.